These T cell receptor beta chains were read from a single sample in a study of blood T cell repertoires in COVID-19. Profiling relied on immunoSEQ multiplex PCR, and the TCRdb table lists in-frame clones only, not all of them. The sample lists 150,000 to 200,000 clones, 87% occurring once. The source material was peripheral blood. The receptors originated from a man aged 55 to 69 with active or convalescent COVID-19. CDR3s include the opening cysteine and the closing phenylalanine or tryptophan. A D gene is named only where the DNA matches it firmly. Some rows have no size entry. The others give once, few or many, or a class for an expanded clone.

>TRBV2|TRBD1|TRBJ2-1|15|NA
CASSETGYTYNEQFF
TGTGCCAGCAGTGAGACAGGGTATACCTACAATGAGCAGTTCTTC
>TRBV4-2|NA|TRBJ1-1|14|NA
CASSQDLVRGEAFF
TGTGCCAGCAGCCAAGATCTGGTTCGGGGTGAAGCTTTCTTT
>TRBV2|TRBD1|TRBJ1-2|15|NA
CASSVGGQGSYGYTF
TGTGCCAGCAGTGTGGGGGGACAGGGTAGCTATGGCTACACCTTC
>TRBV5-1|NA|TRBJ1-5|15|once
CASSLLGQTNQPQHF
TGCGCCAGCAGCTTGTTGGGCCAGACCAATCAGCCCCAGCATTTT
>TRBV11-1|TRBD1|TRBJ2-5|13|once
CASSRDREETQYF
TGTGCCAGCAGCCGGGACAGGGAAGAGACCCAGTACTTC
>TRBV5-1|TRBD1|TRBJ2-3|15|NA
CASSAGTGGTDTQYF
TGCGCCAGCAGCGCAGGGACAGGGGGCACAGATACGCAGTATTTT
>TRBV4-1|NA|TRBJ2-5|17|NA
CASSQDGSGPEEETQYF
TGCGCCAGCAGCCAAGATGGGAGCGGGCCCGAAGAAGAGACCCAGTACTTC
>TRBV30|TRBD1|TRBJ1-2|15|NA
CAGAPGTGLVYGYTF
TGTGCCGGAGCTCCCGGGACAGGGTTGGTCTATGGCTACACCTTC
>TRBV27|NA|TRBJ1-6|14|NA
CASRQWDTNSPLHF
TGTGCCAGCCGCCAGTGGGACACTAATTCACCCCTCCACTTT
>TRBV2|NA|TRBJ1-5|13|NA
CATRQEAHQPQHF
TGTGCCACCCGACAGGAGGCTCATCAGCCCCAGCATTTT
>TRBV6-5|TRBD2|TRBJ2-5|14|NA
CASSYAGGRETQYF
TGTGCCAGCAGTTACGCGGGGGGACGGGAGACCCAGTACTTC
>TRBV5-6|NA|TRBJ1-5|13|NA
CASSLDRNQPQHF
TGTGCCAGCAGCTTGGACAGGAATCAGCCCCAGCATTTT
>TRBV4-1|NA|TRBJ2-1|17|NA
CASSQDNRGAFYNEQFF
TGCGCCAGCAGCCAAGATAATCGCGGGGCTTTCTACAATGAGCAGTTCTTC
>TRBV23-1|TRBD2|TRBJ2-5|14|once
CAIHPLAAQETQYF
TGCGCCATCCACCCTCTAGCGGCTCAAGAGACCCAGTACTTC
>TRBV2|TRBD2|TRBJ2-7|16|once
CASRPSRLAGGPEQYF
TGTGCCAGCAGACCCTCTAGGCTAGCGGGGGGCCCTGAGCAGTACTTC
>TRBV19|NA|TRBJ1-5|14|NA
CASTEGGAWQPQHF
TGTGCCAGTACCGAGGGGGGGGCATGGCAGCCCCAGCATTTT
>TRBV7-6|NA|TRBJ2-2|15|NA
CASSVGGLGTGELFF
TGTGCCAGCAGCGTCGGGGGGCTCGGTACCGGGGAGCTGTTTTTT
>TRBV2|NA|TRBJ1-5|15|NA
CASSALRGGGQPQHF
TGTGCCAGCAGTGCACTTCGAGGGGGAGGGCAGCCCCAGCATTTT
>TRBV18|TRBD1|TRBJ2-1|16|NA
CASSPPTGVTFDEQFF
TGTGCCAGCTCACCCCCCACAGGGGTTACTTTCGATGAGCAGTTCTTC
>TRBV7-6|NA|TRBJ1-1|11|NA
CASSLRTEAFF
TGTGCCAGCAGCTTGCGGACTGAAGCTTTCTTT
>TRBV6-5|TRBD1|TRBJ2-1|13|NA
CASTTGQYNEQFF
TGTGCCAGCACCACGGGACAGTACAATGAGCAGTTCTTC
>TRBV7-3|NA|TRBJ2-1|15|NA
CASSLASAQTNEQFF
TGTGCCAGCAGCTTAGCTAGCGCGCAGACCAATGAGCAGTTCTTC
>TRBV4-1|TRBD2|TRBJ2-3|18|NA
CASSQVPSGGAGTDTQYF
TGCGCCAGCAGCCAAGTCCCTAGCGGGGGGGCGGGGACAGATACGCAGTATTTT
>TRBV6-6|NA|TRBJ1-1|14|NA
CASRNGQKNTEAFF
TGTGCCAGCAGGAACGGACAAAAGAACACTGAAGCTTTCTTT
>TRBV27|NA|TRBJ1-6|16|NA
CASSLRRDLRNSPLHF
TGTGCCAGCAGTTTAAGGAGGGACCTACGAAACTCACCCCTCCACTTT
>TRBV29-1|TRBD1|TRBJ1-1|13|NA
CSVGNRGGTEAFF
TGCAGCGTGGGTAACAGGGGTGGGACTGAAGCTTTCTTT
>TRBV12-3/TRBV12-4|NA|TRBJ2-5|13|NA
CASSSGIQETQYF
TGTGCCAGCAGTTCTGGCATCCAAGAGACCCAGTACTTC
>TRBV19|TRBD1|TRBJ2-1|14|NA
CASSTTGGYNEQFF
TGTGCCAGTAGTACTACAGGGGGCTACAATGAGCAGTTCTTC
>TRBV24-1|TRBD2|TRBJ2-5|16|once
CATSDLRRGAGETQYF
TGTGCCACCAGTGATTTAAGGCGGGGGGCTGGCGAGACCCAGTACTTC
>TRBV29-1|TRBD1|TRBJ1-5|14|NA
CSVAGQGANQPQHF
TGCAGCGTTGCGGGACAGGGGGCGAATCAGCCCCAGCATTTT
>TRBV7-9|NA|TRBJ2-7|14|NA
CASSTSTGHYEQYF
TGTGCCAGCAGCACAAGCACAGGCCACTACGAGCAGTACTTC
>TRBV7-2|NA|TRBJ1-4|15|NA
CASSSSRSDNEKLFF
TGTGCCAGCAGCTCGTCGAGGAGTGATAATGAAAAACTGTTTTTT
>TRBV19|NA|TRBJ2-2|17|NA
CASSIRLTALNTGELFF
TGTGCCAGTAGTATACGCCTGACAGCCCTAAACACCGGGGAGCTGTTTTTT
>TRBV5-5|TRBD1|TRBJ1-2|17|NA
CASSRRAGDRGDYGYTF
TGTGCCAGCAGCCGTCGCGCTGGGGACAGGGGTGACTATGGCTACACCTTC
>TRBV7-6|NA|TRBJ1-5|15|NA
CASSVGGNSNQPQHF
TGTGCCAGCAGCGTCGGGGGTAATAGCAATCAGCCCCAGCATTTT
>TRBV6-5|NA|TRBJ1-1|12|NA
CASGRENTEAFF
TGTGCCAGCGGACGGGAGAACACTGAAGCTTTCTTT
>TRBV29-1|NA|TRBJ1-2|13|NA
CSVEEGRGYGYTF
TGCAGCGTTGAGGAGGGAAGGGGCTATGGCTACACCTTC
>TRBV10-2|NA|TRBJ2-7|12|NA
CASTDTSYEQYF
TGCGCCAGTACGGACACGTCCTACGAGCAGTACTTC
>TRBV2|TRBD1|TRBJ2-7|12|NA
CASSWTGREQYF
TGTGCCAGCAGTTGGACAGGGCGAGAGCAGTACTTC
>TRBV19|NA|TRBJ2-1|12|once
CASSIGWNEQFF
TGTGCCAGTAGCATCGGGTGGAATGAGCAGTTCTTC
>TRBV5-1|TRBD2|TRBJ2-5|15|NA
CASSFLAGGQETQYF
TGCGCCAGCAGCTTTCTAGCGGGGGGGCAAGAGACCCAGTACTTC
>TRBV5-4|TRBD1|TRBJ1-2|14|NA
CASSIDRGQGGYTF
TGTGCCAGCAGCATTGACAGGGGGCAAGGTGGCTACACCTTC
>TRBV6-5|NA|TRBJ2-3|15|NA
CASSYADTRTDTQYF
TGTGCCAGCAGTTACGCGGACACCCGCACAGATACGCAGTATTTT
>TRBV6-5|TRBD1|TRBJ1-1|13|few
CASSSRTGFEAFF
TGTGCCAGCAGCAGCAGGACAGGGTTTGAAGCTTTCTTT
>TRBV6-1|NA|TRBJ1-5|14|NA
CASSEVRGLQPQHF
TGTGCCAGCAGTGAGGTCAGGGGTCTCCAGCCCCAGCATTTT
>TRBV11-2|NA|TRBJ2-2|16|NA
CASSLVGQGSTGELFF
TGTGCCAGCAGCTTAGTCGGTCAGGGGTCCACCGGGGAGCTGTTTTTT
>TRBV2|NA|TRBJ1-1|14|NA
CASSEALRGLGAFF
TGTGCCAGCAGTGAAGCGCTTCGGGGTCTTGGTGCTTTCTTT
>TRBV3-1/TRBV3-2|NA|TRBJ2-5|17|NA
CASSQDPSLTRKETQYF
TGTGCCAGCAGCCAAGATCCTTCGCTAACTAGGAAAGAGACCCAGTACTTC
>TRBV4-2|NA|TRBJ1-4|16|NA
CASSQTAGPTNEKLFF
TGTGCCAGCAGTCAAACAGCAGGGCCAACTAATGAAAAACTGTTTTTT
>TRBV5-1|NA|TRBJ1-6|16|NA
CASSPFTGTVGSPLHF
TGCGCCAGCAGCCCCTTTACCGGGACTGTTGGTTCACCCCTCCACTTT
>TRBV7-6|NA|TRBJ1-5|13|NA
CASSQDWNQPQHF
TGTGCCAGCAGCCAGGACTGGAATCAGCCCCAGCATTTT
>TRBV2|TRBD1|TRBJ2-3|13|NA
CASSGGTGGTQYF
TGTGCCAGCAGTGGAGGGACAGGGGGTACGCAGTATTTT
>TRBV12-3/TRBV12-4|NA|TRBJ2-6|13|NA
CASSFSGANVLTF
TGTGCCAGCAGCTTTTCCGGGGCCAACGTCCTGACTTTC
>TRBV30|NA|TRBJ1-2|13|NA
CAWSVRSNYGYTF
TGTGCCTGGAGTGTACGCAGTAACTATGGCTACACCTTC
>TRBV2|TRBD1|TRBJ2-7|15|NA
CASVVSGTVSYEQYF
TGTGCCAGTGTAGTTTCCGGGACAGTGTCCTACGAGCAGTACTTC
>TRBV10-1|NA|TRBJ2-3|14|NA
CARWWGGRTNTQYF
TGCGCCAGATGGTGGGGGGGCAGGACAAATACGCAGTATTTT
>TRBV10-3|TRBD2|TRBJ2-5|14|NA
CAIRGTSGQETQYF
TGTGCCATCAGGGGGACTAGCGGGCAAGAGACCCAGTACTTC
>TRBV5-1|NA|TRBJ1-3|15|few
CASSVNTGTGNTIYF
TGCGCCAGCAGCGTCAACACAGGGACTGGAAACACCATATATTTT
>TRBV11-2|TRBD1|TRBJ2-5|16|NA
CASSPQTGGIEETQYF
TGTGCCAGCAGCCCCCAGACAGGGGGCATCGAAGAGACCCAGTACTTC
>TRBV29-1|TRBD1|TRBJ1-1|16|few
CSVEDWTGGRRAEAFF
TGCAGCGTTGAAGATTGGACAGGGGGTCGGAGGGCTGAAGCTTTCTTT